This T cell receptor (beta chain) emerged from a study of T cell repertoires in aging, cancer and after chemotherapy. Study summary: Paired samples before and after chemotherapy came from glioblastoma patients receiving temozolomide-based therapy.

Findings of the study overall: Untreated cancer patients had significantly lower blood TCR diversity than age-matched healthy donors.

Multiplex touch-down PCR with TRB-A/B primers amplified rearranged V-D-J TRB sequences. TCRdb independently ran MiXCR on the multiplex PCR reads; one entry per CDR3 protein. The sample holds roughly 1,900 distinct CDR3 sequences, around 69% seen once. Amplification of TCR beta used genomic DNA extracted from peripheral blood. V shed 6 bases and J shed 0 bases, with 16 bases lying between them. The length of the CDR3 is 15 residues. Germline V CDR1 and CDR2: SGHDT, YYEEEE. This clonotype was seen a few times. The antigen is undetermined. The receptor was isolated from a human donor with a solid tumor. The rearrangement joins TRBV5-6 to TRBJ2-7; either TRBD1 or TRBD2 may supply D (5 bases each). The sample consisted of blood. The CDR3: CASTLERGFSYEQYF. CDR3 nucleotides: TGTGCCAGCACCCTCGAGAGGGGATTCTCCTACGAGCAGTACTTC. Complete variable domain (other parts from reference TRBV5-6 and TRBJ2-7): DAGVTQSPTHLIKTRGQQVTLRCSPKSGHDTVSWYQQALGQGPQFIFQYYEEEERQRGNFPDRFSGHQFPNYSSELNVNALLLGDSALYLCASTLERGFSYEQYFGPGTRLTVT.